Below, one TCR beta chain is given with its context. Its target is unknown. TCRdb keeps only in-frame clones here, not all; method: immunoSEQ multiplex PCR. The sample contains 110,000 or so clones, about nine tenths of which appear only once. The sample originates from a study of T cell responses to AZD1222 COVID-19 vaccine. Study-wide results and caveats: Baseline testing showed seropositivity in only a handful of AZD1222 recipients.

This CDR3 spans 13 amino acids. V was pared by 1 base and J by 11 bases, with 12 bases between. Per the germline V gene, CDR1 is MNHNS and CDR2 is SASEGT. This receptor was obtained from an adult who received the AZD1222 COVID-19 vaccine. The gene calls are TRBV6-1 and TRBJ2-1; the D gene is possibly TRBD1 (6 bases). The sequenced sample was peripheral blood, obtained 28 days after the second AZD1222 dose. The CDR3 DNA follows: TGTGCCAGCAGTGAAGGCCAGGGGTCCAAGCAGTTCTTC. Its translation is CASSEGQGSKQFF.